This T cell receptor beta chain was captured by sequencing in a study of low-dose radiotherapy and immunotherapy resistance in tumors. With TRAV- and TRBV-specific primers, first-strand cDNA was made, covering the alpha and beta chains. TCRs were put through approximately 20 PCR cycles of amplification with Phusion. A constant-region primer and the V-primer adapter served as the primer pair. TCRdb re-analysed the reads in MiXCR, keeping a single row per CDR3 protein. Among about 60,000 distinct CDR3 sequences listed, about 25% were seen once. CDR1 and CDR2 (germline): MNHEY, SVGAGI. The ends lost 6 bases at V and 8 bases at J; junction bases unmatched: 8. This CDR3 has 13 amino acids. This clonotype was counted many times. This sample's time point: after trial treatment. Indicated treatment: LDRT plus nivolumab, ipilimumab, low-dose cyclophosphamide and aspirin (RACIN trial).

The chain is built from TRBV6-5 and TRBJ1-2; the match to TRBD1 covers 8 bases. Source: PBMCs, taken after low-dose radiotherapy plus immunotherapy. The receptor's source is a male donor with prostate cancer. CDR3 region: CASRRRQGSGYTF. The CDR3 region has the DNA TGTGCCAGCAGACGAAGACAGGGGTCGGGCTACACCTTC.